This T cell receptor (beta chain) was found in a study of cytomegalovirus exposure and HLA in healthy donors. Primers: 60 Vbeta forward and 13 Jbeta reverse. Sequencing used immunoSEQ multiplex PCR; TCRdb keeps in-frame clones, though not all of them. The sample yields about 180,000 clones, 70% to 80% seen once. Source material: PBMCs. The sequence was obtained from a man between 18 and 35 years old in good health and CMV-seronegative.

The CDR3 coding sequence is TGTGCCAGCAGCTTACGGGGGGTCACAGATACGCAGTATTTT. Translation: CASSLRGVTDTQYF. The chain links TRBV7-3 to TRBJ2-3; TRBD2 agrees at 7 bases. The CDR3 is 14 residues long. Germline-derived CDR1 and CDR2 are SGHTA and FQGTGA. V was pared by 2 bases and J by 2 bases, with 1 base of the junction left unmatched.